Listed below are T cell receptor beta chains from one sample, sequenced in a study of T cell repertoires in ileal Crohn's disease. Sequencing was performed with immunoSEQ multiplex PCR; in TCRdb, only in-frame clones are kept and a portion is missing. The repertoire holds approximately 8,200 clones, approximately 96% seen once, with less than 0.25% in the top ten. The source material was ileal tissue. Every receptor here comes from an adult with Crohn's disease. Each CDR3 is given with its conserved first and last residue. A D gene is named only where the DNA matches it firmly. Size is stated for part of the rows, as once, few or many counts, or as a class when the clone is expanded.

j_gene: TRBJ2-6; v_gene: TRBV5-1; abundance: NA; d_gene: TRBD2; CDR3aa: CASSALIGSGGAGANVLTF; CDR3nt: TGCGCCAGCAGCGCCTTGATAGGTAGCGGGGGGGCTGGGGCCAACGTCCTGACTTTC
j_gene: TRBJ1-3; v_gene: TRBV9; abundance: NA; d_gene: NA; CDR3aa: CASTSSGVSGNTIYF; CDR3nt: TGTGCCAGCACGTCCTCCGGGGTCTCTGGAAACACCATATATTTT
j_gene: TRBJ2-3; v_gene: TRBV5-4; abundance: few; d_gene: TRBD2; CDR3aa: CASSLIRGTRTDTQYF; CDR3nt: TGTGCCAGCAGCTTGATCCGGGGGACTAGGACAGATACGCAGTATTTT
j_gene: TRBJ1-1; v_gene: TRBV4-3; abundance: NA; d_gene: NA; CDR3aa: CASSQVSNTEAFF; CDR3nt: TGCGCCAGCAGCCAAGTCTCGAACACTGAAGCTTTCTTT
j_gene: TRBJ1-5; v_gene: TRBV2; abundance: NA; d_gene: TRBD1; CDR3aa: CASSAGTGGEQPQHF; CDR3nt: TGTGCCAGCAGTGCCGGGACAGGGGGAGAGCAGCCCCAGCATTTT
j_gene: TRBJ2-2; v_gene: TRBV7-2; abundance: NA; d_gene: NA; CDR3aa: CASSLGPGHSNTGELFF; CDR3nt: TGTGCCAGCAGCTTAGGCCCGGGACACTCGAACACCGGGGAGCTGTTTTTT
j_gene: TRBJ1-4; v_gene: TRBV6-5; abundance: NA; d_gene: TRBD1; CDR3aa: CASSLQGSEKLFF; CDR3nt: TGTGCCAGCAGTTTACAGGGGAGTGAAAAACTGTTTTTT
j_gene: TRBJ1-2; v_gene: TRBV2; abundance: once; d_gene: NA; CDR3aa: CASKPEMQAYGYTF; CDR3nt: TGTGCCAGCAAGCCCGAGATGCAAGCCTATGGCTACACCTTC
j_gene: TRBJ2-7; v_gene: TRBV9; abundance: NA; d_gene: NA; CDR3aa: CASSPQGSTYEQYF; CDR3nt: TGTGCCAGCAGCCCACAGGGAAGCACATACGAGCAGTACTTC
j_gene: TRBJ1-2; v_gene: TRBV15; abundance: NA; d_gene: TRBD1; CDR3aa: CATGEGAGYGYTF; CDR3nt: TGTGCCACAGGAGAGGGGGCTGGGTATGGCTACACCTTC
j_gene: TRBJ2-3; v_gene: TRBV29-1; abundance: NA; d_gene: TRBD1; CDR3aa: CSVESGRGTDTQYF; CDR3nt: TGCAGCGTTGAAAGCGGCAGGGGGACAGATACGCAGTATTTT
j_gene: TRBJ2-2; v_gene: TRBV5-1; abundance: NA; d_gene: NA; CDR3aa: CASSLTDHTGELFF; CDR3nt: TGCGCCAGCAGCTTGACAGACCACACCGGGGAGCTGTTTTTT
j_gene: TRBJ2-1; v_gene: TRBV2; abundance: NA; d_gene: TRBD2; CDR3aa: CASSVGGGAGMNEQFF; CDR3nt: TGTGCCAGCAGTGTGGGCGGGGGGGCCGGGATGAATGAGCAGTTCTTC
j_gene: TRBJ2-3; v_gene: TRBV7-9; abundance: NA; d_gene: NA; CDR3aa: CASSVKDTQYF; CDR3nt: TGTGCCAGCAGCGTAAAAGATACGCAGTATTTT
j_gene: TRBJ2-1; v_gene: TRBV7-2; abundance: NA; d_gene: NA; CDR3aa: CASSSSGRVGNEQFF; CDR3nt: TGTGCCAGCAGCAGCAGTGGCAGGGTGGGAAATGAGCAGTTCTTC
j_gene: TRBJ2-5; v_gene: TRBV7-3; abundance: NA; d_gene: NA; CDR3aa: CASSLMGGAYQETQYF; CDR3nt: TGTGCCAGCAGCCTAATGGGGGGGGCGTACCAAGAGACCCAGTACTTC
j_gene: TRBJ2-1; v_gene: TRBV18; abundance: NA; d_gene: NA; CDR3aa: CASSPPTGQVYNEQFF; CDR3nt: TGTGCCAGCTCACCACCCACGGGACAAGTATACAATGAGCAGTTCTTC
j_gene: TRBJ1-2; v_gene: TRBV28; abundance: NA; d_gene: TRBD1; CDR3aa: CASSLRGTGTYGYTF; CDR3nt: TGTGCCAGCAGTTTAAGGGGGACAGGGACTTATGGCTACACCTTC
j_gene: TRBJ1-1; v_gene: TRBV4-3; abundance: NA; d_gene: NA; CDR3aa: CASSQLGRVNTEAFF; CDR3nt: TGCGCCAGCAGCCAATTGGGCAGGGTGAACACTGAAGCTTTCTTT
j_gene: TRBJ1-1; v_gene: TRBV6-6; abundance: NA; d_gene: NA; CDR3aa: CASRSDRVNTEAFF; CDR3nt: TGTGCCAGCAGATCGGACAGAGTGAACACTGAAGCTTTCTTT
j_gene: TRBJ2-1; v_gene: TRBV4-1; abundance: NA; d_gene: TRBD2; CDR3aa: CASSQDRTSVYNEQFF; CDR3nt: TGCGCCAGCAGCCAAGATCGCACTAGCGTATACAATGAGCAGTTCTTC
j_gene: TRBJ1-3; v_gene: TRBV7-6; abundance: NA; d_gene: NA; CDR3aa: CASSSYSGNTIYF; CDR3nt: TGTGCCAGCAGCTCCTACTCTGGAAACACCATATATTTT
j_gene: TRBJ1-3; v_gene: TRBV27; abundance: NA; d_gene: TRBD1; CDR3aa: CASSPPGTGGLPESAGNTIYF; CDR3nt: TGTGCCAGCAGTCCCCCCGGGACAGGGGGGCTCCCCGAGTCAGCTGGAAACACCATATATTTT
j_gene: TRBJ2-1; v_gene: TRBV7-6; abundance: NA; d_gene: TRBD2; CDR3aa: CASSGGGNEQFF; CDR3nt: TGTGCCAGCAGCGGGGGGGGGAATGAGCAGTTCTTC
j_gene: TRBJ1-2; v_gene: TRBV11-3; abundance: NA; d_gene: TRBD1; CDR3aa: CASSPQGARLF; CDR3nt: TGTGCCAGCAGCCCACAGGGGGCGAGACTCTTC